The subject of this entry is one T cell receptor beta chain. V shed 2 bases and J shed 2 bases, with 7 bases lying between them. This CDR3 comprises 14 residues. From germline, CDR1 is MNHNS and CDR2 SASEGT. Selected pancreatic ductal adenocarcinoma patients had undergone surgery without neoadjuvant therapy. Using immunoSEQ multiplex PCR, the repertoire was profiled, and TCRdb retains in-frame clones only, with some absent. The sample has just under 30,000 clones, more than 80% seen once. The entry originates in a study of T cells in pancreatic ductal adenocarcinoma. The receptor was derived from a human donor with pancreatic ductal adenocarcinoma. The genes are TRBV6-1 and TRBJ2-1; tentatively, D is TRBD2 (5 bases). The sequenced material came from PBMCs. The CDR3 is CASSESGTYNEQFF. The DNA of the CDR3 is TGTGCCAGCAGTGAAAGCGGAACCTACAATGAGCAGTTCTTC.